The entry that follows covers one TCR beta chain sequence. The antigen is undetermined. The length of the CDR3 is 12 residues. The germline gives CDR1 ENHRY, CDR2 SYGVKD. The data belong to a study of CD8+CD57+ T cells in acquired aplastic anemia. In the study overall: DNA recovered from sorted CD4+ and CD8+ cells had a mean of approximately 3.2 ug. Reads per healthy sample averaged about 10.8 million (CD4+) and 11 million to 14 million (CD8+).

The use of genomic DNA as template underpinned the TCR beta VDJ and CDR3 profiling. From the reads, TCRdb called clonotypes with MiXCR, one entry per CDR3 protein. The repertoire has about 170,000 distinct CDR3 sequences, around 40% of them found once; the top ten carry 1.1%. The study, taken as a whole, reports: Patients shared just under 30 CD8+ CDR3 sequences with controls. The CD8+ Simpson's diversity of patients and controls was not significantly different.

The chain employs TRBV10-3 and TRBJ2-3; no clear D. Sequencing was done on a sample of sorted CD4+, CD8+, or CD8+CD57+ T cells (not recorded which) from PBMCs. The clonotype originates from a human donor in good health. CDR3 region: CATTVSTDTQYF. The CDR3 bases are TGTGCTACGACTGTGAGCACAGATACGCAGTATTTT.